The rows below give T cell receptor beta chains drawn from one sample of a study of T cells in localized non-small cell lung cancer. The method was immunoSEQ multiplex PCR; TCRdb's version includes in-frame clones alone and lacks a portion of them. The data contain more than 25,000 clones, approximately 78% of them singletons. The specimen was peripheral blood, collected before any cancer treatment. The receptors were sampled from a woman aged 35 to 69 with stage I lung adenocarcinoma. Each CDR3 is given with its conserved first and last residue. The order of the fields is D gene, V gene, J gene, clone size, CDR3 DNA, CDR3 protein. The D gene is left open where the match is weak. Expanded clones get a size class; other rows say once, few or many, or leave the size out.

>.|TRBV7-2|TRBJ2-7|.
TGTGCCAGCAGCTCCCTCGCAAGCTCCTACGAGCAGTACTTC
CASSSLASSYEQYF
>TRBD2|TRBV7-6|TRBJ2-1|.
TGTGCCAGCAGCCTCCCCCGAGGACTAGGGAGCAATGAGCAGTTCTTC
CASSLPRGLGSNEQFF
>TRBD1|TRBV6-5|TRBJ1-1|.
TGTGCCAGCAGTGGCAGGGGACAGCTGAACACTGAAGCTTTCTTT
CASSGRGQLNTEAFF
>TRBD2|TRBV29-1|TRBJ2-7|.
TGCAGCGTTGGGGAGGGGCCCTACGAGCAGTACTTC
CSVGEGPYEQYF
>.|TRBV5-1|TRBJ2-7|.
TGCGCCAGCAGCTTGCTCGGCAGCGAGCAGTACTTC
CASSLLGSEQYF
>.|TRBV5-1|TRBJ2-5|.
TGCGCCAGCAGCTTGGGGGGCGGGGAGACCCAGTACTTC
CASSLGGGETQYF
>.|TRBV5-1|TRBJ1-2|.
TGCGCCAGCAGCTTTGGGGACTCTCGGAGGGACTATGGCTACACCTTC
CASSFGDSRRDYGYTF
>.|TRBV2|TRBJ1-1|.
TGTGCCAGCAGTGAAGCTGGGGTCTCGAACACTGAAGCTTTCTTT
CASSEAGVSNTEAFF
>TRBD2|TRBV2|TRBJ2-1|medium-sized
TGTGCCAGCAGGGGACTAGCTACCAAGGATGAGCAGTTCTTC
CASRGLATKDEQFF
>.|TRBV6-5|TRBJ1-2|.
TGTGCCAGCAGTCACCACCGGGGCTCCTTCTATGGCTACACCTTC
CASSHHRGSFYGYTF
>.|TRBV29-1|TRBJ2-2|few
TGCAGCGTTGATAGTCGGGGAAACACCGGGGAGCTGTTTTTT
CSVDSRGNTGELFF
>.|TRBV14|TRBJ1-1|.
TGTGCCAGCAGCCAATTCCAGAACACTGAAGCTTTCTTT
CASSQFQNTEAFF
>.|TRBV5-1|TRBJ2-3|.
TGCGCCAGCAGCTCTACTAGTGGTATGACAGATACGCAGTATTTT
CASSSTSGMTDTQYF
>.|TRBV10-3|TRBJ1-6|.
TGTGCCATCAGTGTGGGGGTAAATTCACCCCTCCACTTT
CAISVGVNSPLHF
>.|TRBV9|TRBJ2-7|.
TGTGCCAGCAGCGTAGAACACATTGGAGAGCAGTACTTC
CASSVEHIGEQYF
>.|TRBV19|TRBJ1-1|.
TGTGCCAGTAGTATTGCAAACAGGGTTGAAGCTTTCTTT
CASSIANRVEAFF
>.|TRBV18|TRBJ1-1|.
TGTGCCAGCTCACCACACAAGAACACTGAAGCTTTCTTT
CASSPHKNTEAFF
>TRBD1|TRBV5-4|TRBJ1-2|.
TGTGCCAGCAGCAACAAACGGGACAGGGGGCATTTCTATGGCTACACCTTC
CASSNKRDRGHFYGYTF
>.|TRBV29-1|TRBJ1-6|medium-sized
TGCAGCGTTGGCGAGGGGGACTCACCCCTCCACTTT
CSVGEGDSPLHF
>.|TRBV2|TRBJ1-5|.
TGTGCCAGCAGTGTAAGGGTTCTTGGGCAGCCCCAGCATTTT
CASSVRVLGQPQHF
>.|TRBV2|TRBJ1-6|few
TGTGCCAGCAGTGAAGGATTTAGGGGGACGTCACCCCTCCACTTT
CASSEGFRGTSPLHF
>.|TRBV6-1|TRBJ2-3|.
TGTGCCAGCAGTGAAGGGACTACAGATACGCAGTATTTT
CASSEGTTDTQYF
>TRBD1|TRBV4-3|TRBJ2-7|.
TGCGCCAGCAGCCCTTCGGACAGGGGTGGTTACGAGCAGTACTTC
CASSPSDRGGYEQYF
>.|TRBV7-6|TRBJ1-5|.
TGTGCCAGCAGCTTAGAGGGGAGGGAAGGTCAGCCCCAGCATTTT
CASSLEGREGQPQHF
>.|TRBV7-2|TRBJ2-7|.
TGTGCCAGCAGCTTGGGCGGGGCGTCCTACGAGCAGTACTTC
CASSLGGASYEQYF
>.|TRBV10-3|TRBJ1-1|once
TGTGCCATCAGTGAAGGTCGGCGAATGAACACTGAAGCTTTCTTT
CAISEGRRMNTEAFF
>.|TRBV18|TRBJ1-3|.
TGTGCCAGCTCCCTTACGGGCACCTCTGGAAACACCATATATTTT
CASSLTGTSGNTIYF
>TRBD1|TRBV10-3|TRBJ2-1|.
TGTGCCATCAGTGATCCCCGGGACAGGGTTAAGGATGAGCAGTTCTTC
CAISDPRDRVKDEQFF
>.|TRBV9|TRBJ1-2|.
TGTGCCAGCAGCGCGAAAGGAGTTCAGGGCTTAGGGGGCTACACCTTC
CASSAKGVQGLGGYTF
>TRBD2|TRBV27|TRBJ2-1|.
TGTGCCAGCAGTTTATGGGTAGCGGGGGGGCTGATATACAATGAGCAGTTCTTC
CASSLWVAGGLIYNEQFF
>TRBD1|TRBV7-2|TRBJ2-7|once
TGTGCCAGCAGCTTTTGGACAGGGGATGGGCGATACGAGCAGTACTTC
CASSFWTGDGRYEQYF
>.|TRBV6-5|TRBJ1-2|.
TGTGCCAGCAGTTACCGTGACACAAACTATGGCTACACCTTC
CASSYRDTNYGYTF
>TRBD1|TRBV29-1|TRBJ2-3|.
TGCAGCGTGAGTGACAGGGGCAGCACAGATACGCAGTATTTT
CSVSDRGSTDTQYF
>TRBD1|TRBV9|TRBJ1-1|.
TGTGCCAGCAGCGTAGAGGGACAGTTCCACGAAGCGGCTTTCTTT
CASSVEGQFHEAAFF
>.|TRBV7-9|TRBJ1-2|.
TGTGCCAGCAGCGGGGGCCCAGACTTTGACGGCTACACCTTC
CASSGGPDFDGYTF
>.|TRBV7-2|TRBJ1-1|.
TGTGCCAGCAGCTTAGTGTGGCAGAACACTGAAGCTTTCTTT
CASSLVWQNTEAFF
>.|TRBV5-6|TRBJ2-7|.
TGTGCCAGCAGCAGAGGCAGGGGCGTCGACGAGCAGTACTTC
CASSRGRGVDEQYF
>.|TRBV7-8|TRBJ2-3|.
TGTGCCAGCAGCTTCCAGCCCACAGATACGCAGTATTTT
CASSFQPTDTQYF
>.|TRBV6-6|TRBJ1-6|.
TGTGCCAGCAGTTACGTAATGGGGGTCAATTCACCCCTCCACTTT
CASSYVMGVNSPLHF
>.|TRBV11-2|TRBJ1-4|.
TGTGCCAGCAGCTTGGACAGAAATGAAAAACTGTTTTTT
CASSLDRNEKLFF
>.|TRBV4-1|TRBJ1-2|.
TGCGCCAGCAGCCAAGACAGGGAGGGGTATGGCTACACCTTC
CASSQDREGYGYTF
>.|TRBV7-2|TRBJ2-5|once
TGTGCCAGCAGCGCGACACTAAAGGAGACCCAGTACTTC
CASSATLKETQYF
>TRBD2|TRBV5-1|TRBJ2-1|.
TGCGCCAGCAGCTTGGGGTATTTCGGGACTAGGAACAATGAGCAGTTCTTC
CASSLGYFGTRNNEQFF
>TRBD1|TRBV9|TRBJ1-6|.
TGTGCCAGCAGCTCCGACAGGGCCGGTAATTCACCCCTCCACTTT
CASSSDRAGNSPLHF
>TRBD2|TRBV2|TRBJ2-7|.
TGTGCCAGCAGTAAACTAGCGGGCCTCTCCTACGAGCAGTACTTC
CASSKLAGLSYEQYF
>TRBD2|TRBV9|TRBJ2-7|.
TGTGCCAGCAGCGTCCTTCTAGCGGGGGGTAGGTTGTACTTC
CASSVLLAGGRLYF
>.|TRBV2|TRBJ2-6|.
TGTGCCAGAGTCACTAGGGCTGGGGCCAACGTCCTGACTTTC
CARVTRAGANVLTF
>TRBD1|TRBV5-4|TRBJ1-5|.
TGTGCCAGCAGCCCGGACAGGAATCAGCCCCAGCATTTT
CASSPDRNQPQHF
>.|TRBV5-1|TRBJ1-1|.
TGCGCCAGCAGACAGGGACAAGGGATTGAAGCTTTCTTT
CASRQGQGIEAFF
>TRBD1|TRBV7-2|TRBJ2-2|once
TGTGCCAGCAGCTCCACAGGGGTCACCGGGGAGCTGTTTTTT
CASSSTGVTGELFF
>TRBD1|TRBV7-2|TRBJ2-4|.
TGTGCCAGCAGCTTAGACGCACAGGGGTTGGACATTCAGTACTTC
CASSLDAQGLDIQYF
>.|TRBV21-1|TRBJ1-4|.
TGTGCCGGACGACACCAAGGGCCGGGCCGGGAAAAACTGTTTTTT
CAGRHQGPGREKLFF
>.|TRBV5-5|TRBJ1-3|.
TGTGCCAGCAGCTGGTCCGTCCACCTTAACTCTGGAAACACCATATATTTT
CASSWSVHLNSGNTIYF